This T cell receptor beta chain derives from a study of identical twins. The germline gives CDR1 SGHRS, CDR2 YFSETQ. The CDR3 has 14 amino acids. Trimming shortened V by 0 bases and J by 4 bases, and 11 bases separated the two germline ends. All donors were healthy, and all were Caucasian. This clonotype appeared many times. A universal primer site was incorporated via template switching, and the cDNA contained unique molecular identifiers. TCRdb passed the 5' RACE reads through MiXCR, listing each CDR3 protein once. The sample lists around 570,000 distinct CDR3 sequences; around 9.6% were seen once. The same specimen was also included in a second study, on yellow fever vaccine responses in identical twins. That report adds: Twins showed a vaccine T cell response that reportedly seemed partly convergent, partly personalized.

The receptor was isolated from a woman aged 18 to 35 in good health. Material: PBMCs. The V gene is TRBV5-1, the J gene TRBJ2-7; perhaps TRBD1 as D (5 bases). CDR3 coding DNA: TGCGCCAGCAGCTTGGTAAAAGGGGCGTACGAGCAGTACTTC. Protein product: CASSLVKGAYEQYF.